One sample yielded the 22 T cell receptor beta chains listed below, sequenced in a study of a mutant IDH1 vaccine in newly diagnosed glioma. No antigen is known for these receptors. The protocol was immunoSEQ multiplex PCR, while the TCRdb copy is restricted to in-frame clones and leaves out a portion. The repertoire holds 120,000 or so clones, with around 80% as singletons. Noted time point: week 11, during vaccination. Alongside topical imiquimod, each dose of vaccine comprised 300 ug of mutant IDH1 20-mer peptide. The sequences come from PBMCs, collected from a glioma patient whose treatment included an IDH1 peptide vaccine. The receptors come from a man aged 40-49 years with glioma.

This chain connects TRBV19 to TRBJ2-5; D perhaps matches TRBD2 (6 bases). The CDR3 extends over 17 amino acids. Germline-derived CDR1 and CDR2 are LNHDA and SQIVND (reference sequence). V lost 4 bases and J lost 2, with 20 bases in between. CDR3 sequence reads: CASSKGTSGALQETQYF. The CDR3 nucleotides are TGTGCCAGTAGTAAAGGGACTTCCGGGGCCCTTCAAGAGACCCAGTACTTC. The full variable domain, in which reference TRBV19 and TRBJ2-5 provide the parts outside the CDR3, is DGGITQSPKYLFRKEGQNVTLSCEQNLNHDAMYWYRQDPGQGLRLIYYSQIVNDFQKGDIAEGYSVSREKKESFPLTVTSAQKNPTAFYLCASSKGTSGALQETQYFGPGTRLLVL.

A few counts support this clone. J is TRBJ1-1 and V is TRBV27; D remains unclear. Germline-derived CDR1 and CDR2 are MNHEY and SMNVEV (reference sequence). The CDR3 length is 14 residues. Trimming removed 3 bases at V and 2 bases at J, with 10 bases between. In nucleotides, the CDR3 is TGTGCCAGCAGTTTCAGGCAGGCTAACACTGAAGCTTTCTTT. As protein: CASSFRQANTEAFF.

The chain carries TRBV7-9 and TRBJ1-4, with TRBD1 matching 9 bases. J lost 7 bases, V lost 4 bases, and 4 bases had no gene match. Germline values: CDR1 SEHNR, CDR2 FQNEAQ (reference sequence). The CDR3 spans 14 residues. CDR3 sequence: CASSYGQGSEKLFF. In DNA, the CDR3 is TGTGCCAGCAGCTACGGACAGGGGAGTGAAAAACTGTTTTTT.

This clone came up a few times. V is TRBV29-1 and J is TRBJ2-2; D ambiguous. Trimming shortened V by 3 bases and J by 13 bases, and 12 bases separated the two germline ends. Per the germline V gene, CDR1 is SQVTM and CDR2 is ANQGSEA. The CDR3 runs to 11 residues. The CDR3 loop is CSVDEQSVLFF. In DNA form, the CDR3 reads TGCAGCGTTGACGAACAGTCCGTGCTGTTTTTT.

The chain joins TRBV11-2 to TRBJ2-5; TRBD1 matches 12 bases. The CDR3 contains 15 residues. Germline V gene sequence: CDR1 SGHAT, CDR2 FQNNGV. V was clipped by 3 bases and J by 4 bases; unmatched bases: 3. The chain's CDR3 is CASSFGTGGRETQYF. For the CDR3, the DNA is TGTGCCAGCAGCTTCGGGACAGGGGGCCGAGAGACCCAGTACTTC.

This chain joins TRBV6-1 and TRBJ1-1; D is perhaps TRBD1 (5 bases). The CDR3 consists of 15 residues. Trimming stripped 3 bases from V and 3 bases from J, with 14 bases between. Germline assignment: CDR1 MNHNS and CDR2 SASEGT. CDR3 coding DNA: TGTGCCAGCAGTGACACAGGTCTCGGGGACACTGAAGCTTTCTTT. It translates to CASSDTGLGDTEAFF.

The chain has TRBV19 and TRBJ2-5; TRBD2 matches at 7 bases. CDR3 length: 12 residues. V lost 9 bases and J lost 3; bases outside the gene matches: 4. CDR1 is LNHDA, CDR2 SQIVND, per germline (reference sequence). The CDR3 spells CASRDYEETQYF. DNA of the CDR3: TGTGCCAGCCGGGACTATGAAGAGACCCAGTACTTC.

The chain uses TRBV10-1 and TRBJ1-3; no reliable D call. V was shortened by 10 bases and J by 0 bases, with 13 bases between the two germline ends. The CDR3 sequence is 14 residues long. Germline CDR1 and CDR2: WNHNN and SYGVQD (reference sequence). The CDR3 sequence is CAIPTDNSGNTIYF. The CDR3 DNA follows: TGCGCCATTCCGACTGACAACTCTGGAAACACCATATATTTT.

This sequence joins TRBV19 and TRBJ1-2; 7 nucleotides match TRBD1. CDR1 LNHDA and CDR2 SQIVND come from the germline V gene (reference sequence). The junction had 9 bases not matched to a gene; V was cut back by 4 bases and J by 7 bases. The length of the CDR3 is 14 residues. CDR3 DNA sequence: TGTGCCAGTAGTACGACAGGGAAGGCTGGTGGCTACACCTTC. Its translation: CASSTTGKAGGYTF.

The rearrangement links TRBV28 to TRBJ2-3, with 9 bases aligning to TRBD1. This CDR3 spans 15 amino acids. Looked up from germline, CDR1 is MDHEN and CDR2 is SYDVKM. Trimming took 4 bases from V and 4 from J; bases not matched to a gene: 6. The DNA for the CDR3 is TGTGCCAGCAGTTCCCCCGGACAGGGGCCAGATACGCAGTATTTT. The encoded protein is CASSSPGQGPDTQYF.

The rearrangement links TRBV27 to TRBJ1-4; D unresolved. This CDR3 region has 13 residues. V lost 8 bases to trimming and J lost 6 bases, with 13 bases between them. The germline gives CDR1 MNHEY, CDR2 SMNVEV (reference sequence). Here the CDR3 reads CASSQRADEKLFF. The DNA of the CDR3 is TGTGCCAGCTCCCAACGGGCAGATGAAAAACTGTTTTTT. Drawing the rest from reference TRBV27 and TRBJ1-4, the complete variable domain is EAQVTQNPRYLITVTGKKLTVTCSQNMNHEYMSWYRQDPGLGLRQIYYSMNVEVTDKGDVPEGYKVSRKEKRNFPLILESPSPNQTSLYFCASSQRADEKLFFGSGTQLSVL.

Only a few counts were recorded for this clone. This chain connects TRBV5-4 to TRBJ1-1, with D tentatively TRBD1 (5 bases). CDR1 is SGHNT, CDR2 YYREEE, per germline (reference sequence). V was pared by 4 bases and J by 3 bases, with 13 bases between. The CDR3 is 14 residues long. The CDR3 protein is CASSEGGGDTEAFF. The CDR3, as DNA: TGTGCCAGCAGCGAAGGTGGGGGAGACACTGAAGCTTTCTTT.

The CDR3 spells CASSQDFGLNEQFF. DNA for the CDR3: TGCGCCAGCAGCCAAGATTTCGGACTAAATGAGCAGTTCTTC. This sequence joins TRBV4-3 and TRBJ2-1; D perhaps matches TRBD2 (6 bases). Germline CDR1 LGHNA, CDR2 YSLEER. This CDR3 spans 14 amino acids. V was trimmed by 0 bases and J by 7 bases, leaving 10 bases between them.

About this clone: One end of the junction does not line up with germline, which may come from a read error. The CDR3 here is CASTERLQWGYTF. The CDR3 DNA reads TGTGCCAGCACTGAAAGGCTGCAATGGGGCTACACCTTC. This rearrangement joins TRBV6-1 to TRBJ1-2; D is undetermined. CDR1 is MNHNS, CDR2 SASEGT, per germline. This CDR3 has 13 residues.

The chain combines TRBV5-1 with TRBJ1-2; the match to TRBD1 covers 10 bases. V shed 5 bases, J shed 3 bases, and the junction held 10 bases outside the gene matches. The CDR3 extends over 16 amino acids. The germline V gene has CDR1 SGHRS and CDR2 YFSETQ. This CDR3 is CASSFATGGGYYGYTF. DNA of the CDR3: TGCGCCAGCAGTTTCGCGACAGGGGGCGGATACTATGGCTACACCTTC.

V is TRBV9 and J is TRBJ2-5; D is unclear. V was cut by 2 bases and J by 2 bases, with 13 bases left in between. CDR1 is SGDLS and CDR2 is YYNGEE in the germline V gene. The CDR3 spans 15 residues. CDR3 bases: TGTGCCAGCAGCGTGGGTTTCATAGGTCAAGAGACCCAGTACTTC. It yields the protein CASSVGFIGQETQYF.

The rearrangement joins TRBV18 to TRBJ1-1; D gene ambiguous. The length of the CDR3 is 13 residues. Trimming removed 6 bases from V and 7 bases from J, with 15 bases in between. Germline V lookup: CDR1 KGHSH, CDR2 LQKENI. This chain's CDR3 is CASSPSLRLEAFF. In DNA, the CDR3 is TGTGCCAGCTCCCCATCCTTACGTCTTGAAGCTTTCTTT.

The rearrangement uses TRBV4-2 and TRBJ2-2; perhaps D is TRBD1 or TRBD2 (6 bases each). CDR3 length: 14 residues. V lost 0 bases, J lost 7 bases, and 9 bases lay in between. CDR1 LGHNA and CDR2 YNFKEQ come from the germline V gene. The CDR3 region is CASSQDGGGGELFF. CDR3 coding DNA: TGTGCCAGCAGCCAAGACGGAGGGGGCGGGGAGCTGTTTTTT.

The rearrangement links TRBV6-5 to TRBJ1-1; no firm D call. The CDR3 covers 13 residues. Deletions cut 4 bases from V and 4 bases from J, with 10 bases between. Germline CDR1 and CDR2: MNHEY and SVGAGI. As DNA, the CDR3 is TGTGCCAGCAGTTCGGGCAGGCCCACTGAAGCTTTCTTT. Protein: CASSSGRPTEAFF.

This clone was seen a few times. The chain carries TRBV5-1 and TRBJ1-1; TRBD1 agrees at 7 bases. The junction had 4 bases not matched to a gene; V was cut back by 4 bases and J by 4 bases. There are 13 residues in the CDR3. Looked up from germline, CDR1 is SGHRS and CDR2 is YFSETQ. Written as DNA, the CDR3 is TGCGCCAGCAGCCCGACAGGGCCCACTGAAGCTTTCTTT. Translated, it gives CASSPTGPTEAFF.

The chain links TRBV28 to TRBJ2-5, with a tentative D call TRBD2 (5 bases). The V gene's germline CDR1 is MDHEN and CDR2 SYDVKM. The ends were cut back, 6 bases at V and 2 bases at J, with 16 bases in the middle. The CDR3 has 15 amino acids. The CDR3 region is CASSLGLVLQETQYF. The CDR3 DNA reads as TGTGCCAGCAGCCTTGGACTGGTCCTACAAGAGACCCAGTACTTC.

This sequence joins TRBV7-3 and TRBJ2-7; D not resolved. CDR1 and CDR2 (germline): SGHTA, FQGTGA. Trimming stripped 5 bases from V and 7 bases from J, with 18 bases between. The CDR3 loop spans 14 amino acids. Written as DNA, the CDR3 is TGTGCCAGCAGCCTCATCCCTGGTACTGGGGAGCAGTACTTC. It encodes CASSLIPGTGEQYF.